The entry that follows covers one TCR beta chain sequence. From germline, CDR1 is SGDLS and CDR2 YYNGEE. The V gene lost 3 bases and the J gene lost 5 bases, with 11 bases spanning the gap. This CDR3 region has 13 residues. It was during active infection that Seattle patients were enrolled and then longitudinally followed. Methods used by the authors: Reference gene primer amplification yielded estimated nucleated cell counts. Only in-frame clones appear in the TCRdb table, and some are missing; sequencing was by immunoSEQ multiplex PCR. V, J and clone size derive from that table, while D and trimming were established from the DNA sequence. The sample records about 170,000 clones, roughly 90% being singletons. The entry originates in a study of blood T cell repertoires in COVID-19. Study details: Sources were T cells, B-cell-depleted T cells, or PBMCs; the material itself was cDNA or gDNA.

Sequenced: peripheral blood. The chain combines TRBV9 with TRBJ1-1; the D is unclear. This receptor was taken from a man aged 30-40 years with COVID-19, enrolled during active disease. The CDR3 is CASSAGDLTEAFF. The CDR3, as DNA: TGTGCCAGCAGCGCCGGGGATTTAACTGAAGCTTTCTTT.